The sequence of this T cell receptor beta chain was determined in a study of blood T cell repertoires in COVID-19. Study-wide background: COVID-19 samples from acute and convalescent phases originated in the United States, Italy and Spain. PBMCs, B-cell-depleted T cells, or T cells were the source of the cDNA or gDNA that made up the material.

Germline V gives CDR1 KGHSH, CDR2 LQKENI. The V and J ends lost 4 bases and 4 bases respectively, with 13 bases between them. CDR3 length: 15 residues. Original data processing: Estimated nucleated cell counts came from reference gene primer amplification. TCRdb's table, derived via immunoSEQ multiplex PCR, lists solely in-frame clones and lacks some. The V and J calls and clone size are taken from that table; D and trimming were inferred from the DNA. The data contain about 180,000 clones, around 85% of them singletons. V and J are TRBV18 and TRBJ2-2; TRBD1 is a possible D gene (6 bases). This receptor was obtained from a human donor with active or convalescent COVID-19. The donor label of this sample is uncertain. Sequencing was done on a sample of peripheral blood. CDR3 coding DNA: TGTGCCAGCTCACTAACGACAGGTTTCACCGGGGAGCTGTTTTTT. As protein: CASSLTTGFTGELFF.